This passage covers 18 T cell receptor beta chains from one sample sequenced in a study of vaccination and CD4 T cells after COVID-19. Treatment specified: roughly 11-day PBMC culture with coronavirus spike peptide pools or control peptides (ViraFEST assay). Oncomine TCR Beta short-read sequencing was applied to DNA from cultured CD4+ T cells. MiXCR was run by TCRdb on the PCR reads, yielding one entry per CDR3 protein. In the table there are 7,000 to 9,000 distinct CDR3 sequences, 50% to 65% of which are singletons. These receptors' antigens are unknown. Material: CD4+ T cells from blood, cultured in vitro. The receptors come from a human donor who had recovered from COVID-19.

V is TRBV19 and J is TRBJ1-5; D remains ambiguous. Germline assignment: CDR1 LNHDA and CDR2 SQIVND (reference sequence). The V and J ends lost 1 base and 7 bases respectively, with 11 bases between them. CDR3 length equals 14 residues. The CDR3 bases are TGTGCCAGTAGTATAGTGGAGGGAAGACAGCCCCAGCATTTT. It yields the protein CASSIVEGRQPQHF.

This chain joins TRBV28 and TRBJ1-5; unclear D gene. The ends were cut back, 3 bases at V and 4 bases at J, with 10 bases in the middle. Looked up from germline, CDR1 is MDHEN and CDR2 is SYDVKM. The CDR3 is made up of 14 amino acids. CDR3 sequence reads: CASSFLERNQPQHF. CDR3 in DNA: TGTGCCAGCAGTTTTTTAGAACGGAATCAGCCCCAGCATTTT.

The chain combines TRBV10-3 with TRBJ2-1, with 11 bases fitting TRBD2. The germline V gene encodes CDR1 ENHRY and CDR2 SYGVKD. The J segment lost 4 bases and the V segment lost 4 bases, leaving 3 bases of the junction unmatched. The CDR3 is 15 amino acids. CDR3 nucleotide sequence: TGTGCCATCAGTGCCTTAGCGGGAGGGTACAATGAGCAGTTCTTC. Translating it yields CAISALAGGYNEQFF.

V usage is TRBV5-5 and J usage is TRBJ1-2; tentatively, D is TRBD1 (5 bases). The CDR3 has 15 amino acids. In germline, CDR1 is SGHKS, CDR2 YYEKEE (reference sequence). The V end was cut by 0 bases, the J end by 1 base, with 10 bases between. Here the CDR3 reads CASSLGQGVNYGYTF. CDR3 in DNA: TGTGCCAGCAGCTTGGGGCAGGGAGTTAACTATGGCTACACCTTC.

The V and J genes are TRBV11-2 and TRBJ2-1, with D perhaps matching TRBD2 (5 bases). The CDR3 covers 16 residues. The V end lost 2 bases, the J end lost 5 bases, and 16 bases lay between the germline ends. From germline, CDR1 is SGHAT and CDR2 FQNNGV. In DNA form, the CDR3 reads TGTGCCAGCAGCTTATCTCGGGGTGGTTACAACAATGAGCAGTTCTTC. Its protein is CASSLSRGGYNNEQFF.

A single count supports this clonotype. This rearrangement joins TRBV11-2 to TRBJ2-7; D possibly uses TRBD1 or TRBD2 (6 bases each). CDR3 length equals 17 residues. V was shortened by 4 bases and J by 3 bases, with 22 bases between the two germline ends. Germline CDR1 is SGHAT and CDR2 is FQNNGV. The CDR3, as DNA: TGTGCCAGCAGCTCGTCCTCCTGGGGGGCAGGGGACTACGAGCAGTACTTC. Translating it yields CASSSSSWGAGDYEQYF. Complete variable domain (other parts from reference TRBV11-2 and TRBJ2-7): EAGVAQSPRYKIIEKRQSVAFWCNPISGHATLYWYQQILGQGPKLLIQFQNNGVVDDSQLPKDRFSAERLKGVDSTLKIQPAKLEDSAVYLCASSSSSWGAGDYEQYFGPGTRLTVT.

The chain couples TRBV6-1 to TRBJ1-4, with D possibly matching TRBD1 (5 bases). V shed 6 bases and J shed 5 bases, with 13 bases lying between them. Germline lookup yields CDR1 MNHNS and CDR2 SASEGT. This CDR3 is built from 14 residues. CDR3 DNA sequence: TGTGCCAGCAGGCCCGGGGCAGAGAATGAAAAACTGTTTTTT. As protein: CASRPGAENEKLFF.

The sample holds a few counts of this clonotype. V gene TRBV7-8 combines with J gene TRBJ2-5; D could derive from TRBD1 or TRBD2 (5 bases each). The V and J ends lost 10 bases and 7 bases respectively, with 16 bases between them. The CDR3 spans 12 residues. Germline values: CDR1 SGHVS, CDR2 FQNEAQ. CDR3 coding DNA: TGTGCCACCAGGGAGAAAGGCGGGACCCAGTACTTC. Translation: CATREKGGTQYF.

This clonotype was seen only once. The gene calls are TRBV25-1 and TRBJ2-3; D is ambiguous. Trimming removed 3 bases from V and 6 bases from J, with 13 bases in between. Germline CDR1 is MGHDK and CDR2 is SYGVNS. The CDR3 totals 14 residues. The CDR3 reads CASSDIQPWDTQYF. The CDR3 DNA reads as TGTGCCAGCAGTGACATCCAACCCTGGGATACGCAGTATTTT.

This sequence joins TRBV15 and TRBJ2-7; D remains unclear. The CDR3 has 15 amino acids. Germline-derived CDR1 and CDR2 are LNHNV and YYDKDF (reference sequence). V lost 0 bases and J 3 bases, leaving 12 bases between the germline ends. This CDR3 is CATSRDNQGYYEQYF. CDR3 DNA: TGTGCCACCAGCAGAGATAACCAAGGATACTACGAGCAGTACTTC.

This clonotype was counted once. This chain connects TRBV11-3 to TRBJ2-3; D may be TRBD2 (5 bases). Trimming took 1 base from V and 10 from J, leaving 9 bases between them. The CDR3 extends over 12 amino acids. Looked up from germline, CDR1 is SGHNT and CDR2 is YENEEA. CDR3 amino acids: CASSLVTEAQYF. The CDR3 region has the DNA TGTGCCAGCAGCTTAGTCACGGAGGCGCAGTATTTT.

CDR3 in DNA: TGTGCCAGCTCACAGACAGCTAGCACAGATACGCAGTATTTT. Its translation is CASSQTASTDTQYF. The V gene is TRBV18, the J gene TRBJ2-3; D perhaps matches TRBD1 (5 bases). Germline-derived CDR1 and CDR2 are KGHSH and LQKENI. Trimming took off 4 bases at V and 0 bases at J, with 8 bases between the two ends. The CDR3 loop spans 14 amino acids.

This clonotype was detected once. The chain is built from TRBV10-3 and TRBJ2-5; tentative D call: TRBD2 (5 bases). Between the trimmed V and J ends, which lost 7 bases and 6 bases, there was a span of 18 bases. The CDR3 runs 14 residues. Germline lookup yields CDR1 ENHRY and CDR2 SYGVKD. CDR3 in DNA: TGTGCCATCATGTCTGAATTGGGCGGGCAGACCCAGTACTTC. Its translation: CAIMSELGGQTQYF.

This clonotype was counted between two and nine times. This rearrangement joins TRBV6-1 to TRBJ1-5; TRBD1 aligns across 7 bases. The V and J ends lost 4 bases and 2 bases, in that order; junction bases with no gene match: 8. Per germline, CDR1 MNHNS and CDR2 SASEGT. The CDR3 spans 16 residues. The CDR3 sequence: CASSARQGSGNQPQHF. The CDR3 DNA reads TGTGCCAGCAGTGCCCGACAGGGATCCGGCAATCAGCCCCAGCATTTT.

This clonotype was observed a single time. This rearrangement joins TRBV7-2 to TRBJ2-3; TRBD1 aligns across 7 bases. Germline values: CDR1 SGHTA, CDR2 FQGNSA. The CDR3 is made up of 14 amino acids. V lost 8 bases and J lost 4; bases outside the gene matches: 9. CDR3 coding DNA: TGTGCCAGCGAGAGACAGGGTTGGGCAGATACGCAGTATTTT. Its translation is CASERQGWADTQYF.

This clonotype has just a few counts. The chain couples TRBV5-1 to TRBJ2-5; D is perhaps TRBD1 (5 bases). This CDR3 contains 16 residues. The germline V gene encodes CDR1 SGHRS and CDR2 YFSETQ. V was trimmed by 2 bases and J by 2 bases, leaving 16 bases between them. As DNA, the CDR3 is TGCGCCAGCAGCTTCTCCCCCTCAGCAGGGCAAGAGACCCAGTACTTC. Its protein product is CASSFSPSAGQETQYF.

The rearrangement uses TRBV11-2 and TRBJ2-5; TRBD2 might be the D (7 bases). The CDR3 contains 17 residues. CDR1 is SGHAT and CDR2 is FQNNGV in the germline V gene. V was pared by 5 bases and J by 2 bases, with 21 bases between. CDR3 in DNA: TGTGCCAGCAGCCGGGGGGTGAGGACGGGGGCTCAAGAGACCCAGTACTTC. The encoded protein is CASSRGVRTGAQETQYF.

In its sample, this clonotype is medium-sized. This chain connects TRBV10-3 to TRBJ2-3; 12 nucleotides align to TRBD2. Germline V lookup: CDR1 ENHRY, CDR2 SYGVKD. V gave up 7 bases and J gave up 6 bases; unmatched junction bases: 5. The CDR3 is made up of 14 amino acids. The CDR3 DNA is TGTGCCATCATGGCTAGCGGGGGGGAGGATACGCAGTATTTT. This translates into CAIMASGGEDTQYF.